This TCR beta chain was recorded in a study of regulatory T cells in long-lasting Graves disease. General study results and limits: Peripheral blood was the sole material, not thyroid tissue.

Germline CDR1 is MNHEY and CDR2 is SVGAGI. This CDR3 contains 15 residues. The germline V and J ends were trimmed by 0 bases and 8 bases, with 13 bases remaining between them. CDR3-region Arm-PCR and iRepertoire HTBI primers produced the TCR beta libraries. TCRdb analysed the multiplex PCR reads with MiXCR anew, one entry per CDR3 protein. The sample yields 200,000 to 250,000 distinct CDR3 sequences, about 19% seen once. There are many counts of this clonotype. No antigen is known for it. As for time point: newly diagnosed GD, antithyroid drugs for less than 3 months. Construction of the TCR library relied on RNA isolated from PBMCs. As collected, the peripheral blood samples measured 8 to 9 milliliters each and went into EDTA tubes.

The TCR originated in a female donor with Graves disease. Here the sequenced sample was peripheral blood mononuclear cells (PBMCs), taken at new diagnosis, from a patient treated with antithyroid drugs. The chain has TRBV6-5 and TRBJ1-4; D possibly corresponds to TRBD1 (5 bases). The CDR3 DNA reads TGTGCCAGCAGTTACTCCCAGCGGGGGTTGGAAAAACTGTTTTTT. Translated: CASSYSQRGLEKLFF.